The clone carrying this T cell receptor (beta chain) has only a few counts. Its antigen is not known. The method was immunoSEQ multiplex PCR; TCRdb's version includes in-frame clones alone and lacks a portion of them. The record shows about 39,000 clones for this sample, with no singletons present. The V gene lost 4 bases and the J gene lost 4 bases, with 7 bases spanning the gap. This CDR3 region has 12 residues. CDR1 is MNHEY, CDR2 SMNVEV, per germline (reference sequence). The data stem from a study of T cells after posttransplantation cyclophosphamide. Notes on the study in general: TRB overlap between skin or GI tissue T cells and blood was limited.

The chain couples TRBV27 to TRBJ1-1; D is unresolved. This sequence originates from a woman between 50 and 59 years old in good health and a related stem cell transplant donor. Material: PBMCs. The CDR3 reads CASSSSSTEAFF. The CDR3 nucleotides read TGTGCCAGCAGTTCTAGTTCCACTGAAGCTTTCTTT.